These T cell receptor beta chains were read from a single sample in a study of shared clonotypes between healthy human individuals. Method: immunoSEQ multiplex PCR; TCRdb's copy keeps in-frame clones and lacks some. The repertoire holds about 2.4 million clones, with more than 85% as singletons. The source material was naive CD4+ T cells from PBMCs. These receptors were collected from a young man in good health. Some clones in this sample may be carry-over from other donors' samples. The conserved cysteine and the conserved F or W are not part of the CDR3 here.

J,length,V,CDR3
TRBJ2-2,14,TRBV4-2,ASSQEPGVMTGELF
TRBJ1-1,11,TRBV25-1,ASGGQLNTEAF
TRBJ2-7,12,TRBV29-1,SVLASGAFYEQY
TRBJ2-7,13,TRBV6-6,ASSRGTGGIYEQY
TRBJ2-2,12,TRBV4-3,ASRREGLTGELF
TRBJ2-3,15,TRBV5-1,ASSLVHAGGPADTQY
TRBJ1-2,12,TRBV11-2,ASSLGTATYGYT
TRBJ2-3,13,TRBV5-1,ASSSSPSVSDTQY
TRBJ1-3,14,TRBV28,ASSSPWLGPGNTIY
TRBJ1-2,11,TRBV5-4,ASNQQGGRGYT
TRBJ1-1,15,TRBV5-1,ASSQNRGGVRNTEAF
TRBJ2-6,14,TRBV9,ASSVAVGSGANVLT
TRBJ2-3,13,TRBV9,ASSAGTSDTDTQY
TRBJ1-1,11,TRBV5-1,ASSLAGSTEAF
TRBJ1-5,12,TRBV5-1,ASSFDGGHQPQH
TRBJ2-1,13,TRBV7-6,ASSLMGQGGNEQF
TRBJ2-1,15,TRBV11-2,ASSLSFTGTSAHEQF
TRBJ2-3,15,TRBV30,AWSVGGTSPRTDTQY
TRBJ1-5,11,TRBV10-3,AISDRFDQPQH
TRBJ1-1,9,TRBV7-9,ASSPDRGLF
TRBJ1-2,13,TRBV5-6,ASSLGEGRFYGYT
TRBJ2-7,14,TRBV5-4,ASSQGVGTSSYEQY
TRBJ2-7,11,TRBV15,ATTTSGVYEQY
TRBJ1-1,11,TRBV9,ASSHVGRDEAF
TRBJ2-7,12,TRBV15,ATTPGWGAYEQY
TRBJ1-3,12,TRBV5-1,ASRSHNAGNTIY
TRBJ1-4,12,TRBV6-1,ASRERRINEKLF
TRBJ2-3,13,TRBV10-3,AMAHTGVVTDTQY
TRBJ1-2,12,TRBV10-3,AISGDREVYGYT
TRBJ2-2,10,TRBV6-6,ASSPSGRALF
TRBJ1-6,13,TRBV7-2,ASSPRRDRDSPLH
TRBJ2-7,14,TRBV10-3,AISDLRAHSPYEQY
TRBJ1-3,15,TRBV29-1,SVRLRPGQGKLNTIY
TRBJ2-5,11,TRBV5-1,ASSLAGGETQY
TRBJ2-3,13,TRBV25-1,ASSPKAAIGDTQY
TRBJ2-3,8,TRBV29-1,SGVRDTQY
TRBJ2-2,15,TRBV9,ASSVGRSGSWTGELF
TRBJ2-5,11,TRBV7-9,ASSLLGRETQY
TRBJ1-2,14,TRBV27,ASSPGDRGQSYGYT
TRBJ2-7,12,TRBV5-5,ASSTGQGNYEQY
TRBJ1-1,13,TRBV18,ASSALGGQNTEAF